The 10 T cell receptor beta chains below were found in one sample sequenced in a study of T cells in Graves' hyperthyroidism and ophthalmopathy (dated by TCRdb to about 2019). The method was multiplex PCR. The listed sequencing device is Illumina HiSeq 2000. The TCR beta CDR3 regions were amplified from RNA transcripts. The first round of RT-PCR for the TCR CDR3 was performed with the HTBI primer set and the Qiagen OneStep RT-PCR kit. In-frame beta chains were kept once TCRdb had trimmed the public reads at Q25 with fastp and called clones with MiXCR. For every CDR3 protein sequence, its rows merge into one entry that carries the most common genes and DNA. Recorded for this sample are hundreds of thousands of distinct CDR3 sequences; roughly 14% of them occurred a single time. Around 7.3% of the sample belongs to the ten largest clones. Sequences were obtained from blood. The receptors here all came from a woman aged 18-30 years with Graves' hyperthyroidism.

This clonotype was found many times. The CDR3 protein is CASSPGVSGSPPYEQYF. DNA of the CDR3: TGCGCCAGCAGCCCGGGGGTTAGCGGGAGTCCCCCCTACGAGCAGTACTTC. V is TRBV5-1 and J is TRBJ2-7, with 9 bases lining up with TRBD2. CDR3 length: 17 residues. The ends lost 4 bases at V and 2 bases at J; junction bases unmatched: 13. Germline assignment: CDR1 SGHRS and CDR2 YFSETQ. The whole variable domain, filled in from reference TRBV5-1 and TRBJ2-7, reads KAGVTQTPRYLIKTRGQQVTLSCSPISGHRSVSWYQQTPGQGLQFLFEYFSETQRNKGNFPGRFSGRQFSNSRSEMNVSTLELGDSALYLCASSPGVSGSPPYEQYFGPGTRLTVT.

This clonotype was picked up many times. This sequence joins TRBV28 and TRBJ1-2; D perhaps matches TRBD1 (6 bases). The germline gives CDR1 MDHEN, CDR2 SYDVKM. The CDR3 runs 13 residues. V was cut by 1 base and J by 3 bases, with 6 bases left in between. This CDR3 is CASSLSGDYGYTF. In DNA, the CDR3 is TGTGCCAGCAGTTTATCAGGGGACTATGGCTACACCTTC.

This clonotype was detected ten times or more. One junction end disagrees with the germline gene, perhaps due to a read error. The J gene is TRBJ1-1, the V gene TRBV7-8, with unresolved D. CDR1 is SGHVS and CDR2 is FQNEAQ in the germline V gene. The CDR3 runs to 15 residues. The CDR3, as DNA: TGTGCCAGCAGCTTAGAAGGATCGCCGAACAGTGAAGCTTTCTTT. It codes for CASSLEGSPNSEAFF.

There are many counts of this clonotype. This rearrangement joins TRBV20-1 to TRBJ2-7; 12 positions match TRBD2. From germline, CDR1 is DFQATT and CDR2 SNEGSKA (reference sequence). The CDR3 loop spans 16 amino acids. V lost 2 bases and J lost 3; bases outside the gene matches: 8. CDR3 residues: CSARRPSGGVGYEQYF. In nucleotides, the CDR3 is TGCAGTGCTAGACGGCCTAGCGGGGGGGTGGGCTACGAGCAGTACTTC.

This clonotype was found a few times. The CDR3, as DNA: TGTGCCAGCAGCCGTGGACAGCCCGATGGCTACACCTTC. It is translated as CASSRGQPDGYTF. This chain uses TRBV3-1 with TRBJ1-2; D is perhaps TRBD1 (6 bases). This CDR3 is 13 amino acids long. Germline CDR1 is LGHDT and CDR2 is YNNKEL (reference sequence). V lost 4 bases to trimming and J lost 6 bases, with 12 bases between them.

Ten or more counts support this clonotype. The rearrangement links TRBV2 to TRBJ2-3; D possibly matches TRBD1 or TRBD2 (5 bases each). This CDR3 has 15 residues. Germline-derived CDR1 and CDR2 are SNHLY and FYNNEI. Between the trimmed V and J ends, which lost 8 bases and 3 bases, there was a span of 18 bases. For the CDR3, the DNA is TGTGCCAGCGGACCCTCCAGTTGGGGGACAGATACGCAGTATTTT. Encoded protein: CASGPSSWGTDTQYF.

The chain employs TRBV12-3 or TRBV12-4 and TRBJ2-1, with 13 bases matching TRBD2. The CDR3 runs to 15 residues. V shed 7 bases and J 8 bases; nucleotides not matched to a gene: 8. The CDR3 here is CASTRTSGSPDEQFF. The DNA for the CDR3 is TGTGCCAGCACCCGGACTAGCGGGAGCCCCGATGAGCAGTTCTTC.

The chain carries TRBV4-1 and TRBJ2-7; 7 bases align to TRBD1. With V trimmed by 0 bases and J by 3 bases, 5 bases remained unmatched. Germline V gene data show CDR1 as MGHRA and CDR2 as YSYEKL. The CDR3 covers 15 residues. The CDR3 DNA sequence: TGCGCCAGCAGCCAAGAGCCCGGGACAGACTACGAGCAGTACTTC. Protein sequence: CASSQEPGTDYEQYF.

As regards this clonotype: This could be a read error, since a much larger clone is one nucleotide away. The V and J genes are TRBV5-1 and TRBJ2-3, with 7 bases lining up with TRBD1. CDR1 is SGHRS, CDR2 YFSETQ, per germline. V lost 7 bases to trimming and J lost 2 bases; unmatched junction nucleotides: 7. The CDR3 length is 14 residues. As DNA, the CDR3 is TGCGCCAGCGGCTCGGGACAGCTCACAGATACGCAGTATTTT. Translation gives CASGSGQLTDTQYF.

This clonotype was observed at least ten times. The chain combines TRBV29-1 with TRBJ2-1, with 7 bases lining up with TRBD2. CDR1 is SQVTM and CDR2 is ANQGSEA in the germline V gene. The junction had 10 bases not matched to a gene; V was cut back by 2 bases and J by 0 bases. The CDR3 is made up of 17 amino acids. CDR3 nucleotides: TGCAGCGTTGAAAGAGTGGGAGGGCCACGCTCCTACAATGAGCAGTTCTTC. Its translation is CSVERVGGPRSYNEQFF.